The 27 T cell receptor beta chains reported below all come from one sample, sequenced in a study of blood T cells in healthy people across ages. It was with a sample-barcoded 5' primer and a J-beta primer mix that a second PCR of about 6 to 12 cycles was run. TCRdb re-derived calls from the 5' RACE reads in MiXCR, one entry per CDR3 protein. Of 1,300,000 or so distinct CDR3 sequences listed, roughly 59% are singletons. The sequencing sample was made of blood. Receptors were obtained from a man younger than 30 in good health.

V and J are TRBV20-1 and TRBJ1-2; possibly TRBD1 for D (5 bases). This CDR3 is 11 amino acids long. The germline gives CDR1 DFQATT, CDR2 SNEGSKA (reference sequence). CDR3 DNA sequence: TGCAGGGGGGGTGGAGGGCTTGGCTACACCTTC. It translates to CRGGGGLGYTF.

The chain links TRBV4-1 to TRBJ1-2; the match to TRBD1 covers 9 bases. The CDR3 contains 18 residues. Looked up from germline, CDR1 is MGHRA and CDR2 is YSYEKL. V lost 0 bases, J lost 4 bases, and 12 bases stayed unmatched. CDR3 residues: CASSQDQGGTGSLYGYTF. The CDR3, as DNA: TGCGCCAGCAGCCAAGATCAGGGGGGGACAGGGTCTCTCTATGGCTACACCTTC.

This clonotype was recorded a few times. This rearrangement joins TRBV7-2 to TRBJ2-5; 7 bases are shared with TRBD2. CDR1 SGHTA and CDR2 FQGNSA come from the germline V gene. The CDR3 consists of 15 residues. J was trimmed by 2 bases and V by 4 bases; bases with no gene match: 7. The CDR3 nucleotides are TGTGCCAGCAGCTGGGGGGGGATGGCTCAAGAGACCCAGTACTTC. Its translation is CASSWGGMAQETQYF. Supplemented by reference TRBV7-2 and TRBJ2-5, the full variable domain reads GAGVSQSPSNKVTEKGKDVELRCDPISGHTALYWYRQSLGQGLEFLIYFQGNSAPDKSGLPSDRFSAERTGGSVSTLTIQRTQQEDSAVYLCASSWGGMAQETQYFGPGTRLLVL.

The V gene is TRBV28, the J gene TRBJ2-6; possible D gene TRBD2, 5 bases. The germline V and J ends were trimmed by 5 bases and 2 bases, with 10 bases remaining between them. Germline assignment: CDR1 MDHEN and CDR2 SYDVKM. The CDR3 is made up of 15 amino acids. The CDR3 nucleotides read TGTGCCAGCAGTCCCGAGGGTACTGGGGCCAACGTCCTGACTTTC. It encodes CASSPEGTGANVLTF.

This clonotype was observed a single time. The V and J genes are TRBV6-5 and TRBJ1-2, with D hard to call. This CDR3 comprises 16 residues. Germline assignment: CDR1 MNHEY and CDR2 SVGAGI. Trimming removed 6 bases from V and 8 bases from J, with 25 bases in between. The CDR3 DNA sequence: TGTGCCAGCAGGAATCCCGAAAAAGGATTATTTGGCGGCTACACCTTC. Translated, it gives CASRNPEKGLFGGYTF.

This clonotype came up a few times. V usage is TRBV9 and J usage is TRBJ2-3, with a possible D match to TRBD1 (6 bases). The germline V gene encodes CDR1 SGDLS and CDR2 YYNGEE. The V and J ends lost 3 bases and 4 bases respectively, with 9 bases between them. CDR3 length: 13 amino acids. The chain's CDR3 is CASSEGDPDTQYF. CDR3 DNA sequence: TGTGCCAGCAGCGAGGGGGATCCAGATACGCAGTATTTT.

A few counts support this clonotype. The V and J genes are TRBV12-3 or TRBV12-4 and TRBJ1-4; no clear D. The CDR3 is 13 residues long. The V and J ends lost 6 bases and 8 bases respectively, with 13 bases between them. The CDR3 sequence is CASRRQNGEKLFF. The DNA for the CDR3 is TGTGCCAGCAGAAGACAAAACGGCGAAAAACTGTTTTTT.

The chain carries TRBV11-2 and TRBJ2-1; maybe TRBD2 (5 bases). The V and J ends lost 5 bases and 3 bases respectively, with 17 bases between them. This CDR3 is built from 16 residues. From germline, CDR1 is SGHAT and CDR2 FQNNGV. The CDR3 loop reads CASSPGYGGHYNEQFF. In nucleotides, the CDR3 is TGTGCCAGCAGCCCGGGATATGGAGGTCACTACAATGAGCAGTTCTTC.

CDR3 sequence: CASSPGVGGGYTDTQYF. The CDR3 DNA reads as TGTGCCAGCAGCCCGGGTGTGGGAGGGGGCTACACAGATACGCAGTATTTT. The rearrangement uses TRBV9 and TRBJ2-3; D may be TRBD1 or TRBD2 (7 bases each). The CDR3 runs to 17 residues. CDR1 and CDR2 from the germline V gene are SGDLS and YYNGEE. V was trimmed by 4 bases and J by 2 bases, leaving 20 bases between them.

This sequence joins TRBV7-2 and TRBJ1-1, with 7 bases aligning to TRBD1. CDR1 and CDR2 (germline): SGHTA, FQGNSA. The length of the CDR3 is 14 residues. V shed 5 bases and J 7 bases; nucleotides not matched to a gene: 10. The CDR3 nucleotides read TGTGCCAGCAGCCTAACAGGGGACGACATTGAAGCTTTCTTT. Translating it yields CASSLTGDDIEAFF. The variable domain in full, with the rest retrieved from reference TRBV7-2 and TRBJ1-1, is GAGVSQSPSNKVTEKGKDVELRCDPISGHTALYWYRQSLGQGLEFLIYFQGNSAPDKSGLPSDRFSAERTGGSVSTLTIQRTQQEDSAVYLCASSLTGDDIEAFFGQGTRLTVV.

The V call is TRBV6-5, the J call TRBJ2-5, with D perhaps matching TRBD1 (6 bases). The end of the DNA fits TRBJ2-7 better, so the J call may be wrong. The V gene's germline CDR1 is MNHEY and CDR2 SVGAGI. The CDR3 sequence is 15 residues long. CDR3: CASSYRQGPIYEQYF. The DNA for the CDR3 is TGTGCCAGCAGTTACAGGCAGGGGCCCATCTACGAGCAGTACTTC.

This chain joins TRBV10-3 and TRBJ2-6; D call uncertain. Germline V lookup: CDR1 ENHRY, CDR2 SYGVKD. The CDR3 totals 14 residues. Trimming took 5 bases from V and 2 from J, leaving 7 bases between them. The CDR3 DNA sequence: TGTGCCATCAGTACCGAAACTGGGGCCAACGTCCTGACTTTC. Translating gives CAISTETGANVLTF.

The chain employs TRBV6-5 and TRBJ2-3, with D possibly matching TRBD1 (5 bases). This CDR3 contains 17 residues. Deletions cut 2 bases from V and 6 bases from J, with 21 bases between. The V gene's germline CDR1 is MNHEY and CDR2 SVGAGI. CDR3 loop: CASSYTESRTKGDTQYF. CDR3 in DNA: TGTGCCAGCAGTTACACCGAGTCCAGGACAAAAGGGGATACGCAGTATTTT.

This chain's CDR3 is CASSFNGMETQYF. CDR3 DNA: TGTGCCAGCAGCTTCAACGGGATGGAGACCCAGTACTTC. This chain uses TRBV5-5 with TRBJ2-7, with D possibly TRBD2 on 5 matching bases. The J call may be wrong; the DNA end is better matched by TRBJ2-5. CDR3 length equals 13 residues. In germline, CDR1 is SGHKS, CDR2 YYEKEE (reference sequence).

The chain recombines TRBV12-3 or TRBV12-4 with TRBJ1-4, with D possibly being TRBD1 (6 bases). V lost 4 bases, J lost 6 bases, and 9 bases lay in between. The CDR3 consists of 13 residues. CDR3 nucleotides: TGTGCCAGCAGTTGGACAGTGGATGAAAAACTGTTTTTT. It specifies CASSWTVDEKLFF.

The rearrangement links TRBV20-1 to TRBJ2-7, with 13 bases that match TRBD2. The junction had 22 bases not matched to a gene; V was cut back by 6 bases and J by 5 bases. Germline assignment: CDR1 DFQATT and CDR2 SNEGSKA (reference sequence). The CDR3 has 19 residues. In DNA, the CDR3 is TGCAGTGCGAGGAAAACATCTGGACTAGCGGGAGTAGCGGACCACGAGCAGTACTTC. This translates into CSARKTSGLAGVADHEQYF.

The chain links TRBV27 to TRBJ1-1; D uncertain. Germline V lookup: CDR1 MNHEY, CDR2 SMNVEV (reference sequence). This CDR3 comprises 13 residues. V lost 5 bases and J 4 bases, leaving 11 bases between the germline ends. CDR3: CASSPSLVTEAFF. CDR3 in DNA: TGTGCCAGCAGTCCGTCTTTGGTCACTGAAGCTTTCTTT.

The chain recombines TRBV7-2 with TRBJ2-7, with D perhaps matching TRBD2 (5 bases). This CDR3 region has 14 residues. Between the trimmed V and J ends, which lost 5 bases and 0 bases, there was a span of 11 bases. Germline V gene lookup returns CDR1 SGHTA and CDR2 FQGNSA. The CDR3: CASSALVTSYEQYF. CDR3 DNA sequence: TGTGCCAGCAGCGCACTAGTAACCTCCTACGAGCAGTACTTC.

The rearrangement joins TRBV7-6 to TRBJ2-1; the D is unclear. The V end was cut by 5 bases, the J end by 8 bases, with 7 bases between. The CDR3 loop spans 11 amino acids. Looked up from germline, CDR1 is SGHVS and CDR2 is FNYEAQ. CDR3 DNA: TGTGCCAGCAGCCATGGCTATGAGCAGTTCTTC. It is translated as CASSHGYEQFF.

DNA of the CDR3: TGTGCCACCAGCAGAGATCCAACCAGGGTTAGCACTGAAGCTTTCTTT. As protein: CATSRDPTRVSTEAFF. This chain connects TRBV15 to TRBJ1-1, with D perhaps matching TRBD1 (5 bases). Germline CDR1 is LNHNV and CDR2 is YYDKDF (reference sequence). CDR3 length: 16 residues. The germline V and J ends were trimmed by 0 bases and 4 bases, with 15 bases remaining between them.

The rearrangement links TRBV6-6 to TRBJ1-5, with D perhaps matching TRBD1 (5 bases). The CDR3 extends over 13 amino acids. With 10 bases removed from V and 0 bases from J, the gap between germline ends came to 10 bases. Per the germline V gene, CDR1 is MNHNY and CDR2 is SVGAGI (reference sequence). DNA for the CDR3: TGTGCCATGGGGGATAATAGCAATCAGCCCCAGCATTTT. As protein: CAMGDNSNQPQHF.

This clonotype was observed a handful of times. The chain employs TRBV20-1 and TRBJ2-5; D gene ambiguous. Germline assignment: CDR1 DFQATT and CDR2 SNEGSKA (reference sequence). The CDR3 runs to 14 residues. Trimming removed 5 bases from V and 1 base from J, with 14 bases in between. CDR3: CSALGGSLQETQYF. DNA for the CDR3: TGCAGTGCTTTGGGTGGCAGCCTCCAAGAGACCCAGTACTTC.

The count of this clonotype is one. The chain uses TRBV12-3 or TRBV12-4 and TRBJ1-2, with a possible D match to TRBD1 (5 bases). The length of the CDR3 is 16 residues. With 6 bases removed from V and 0 bases from J, the gap between germline ends came to 17 bases. CDR3 coding DNA: TGTGCCAGCAGGGGACCCGGGACTCAAGCTAACTATGGCTACACCTTC. Its protein product is CASRGPGTQANYGYTF.

V usage is TRBV6-1 and J usage is TRBJ2-1; D perhaps matches TRBD1 (5 bases). CDR3 size: 14 residues. V gave up 1 base and J gave up 4 bases, with 8 bases separating them. Germline CDR1 and CDR2: MNHNS and SASEGT. The DNA for the CDR3 is TGTGCCAGCAGTGAAGGGGGCGAGTACAATGAGCAGTTCTTC. This gives the protein CASSEGGEYNEQFF.

This clonotype showed up just once. The gene calls are TRBV5-6 and TRBJ2-1; the D gene is possibly TRBD1 (7 bases). CDR1 is SGHDT and CDR2 is YYEEEE in the germline V gene. The V end was cut by 0 bases, the J end by 7 bases, with 14 bases between. The CDR3 totals 15 residues. The DNA of the CDR3 is TGTGCCAGCAGCTTGGGGATGGCAGGGGGGAATGAGCAGTTCTTC. The encoded protein is CASSLGMAGGNEQFF.

This chain links TRBV5-6 with TRBJ1-1, with 11 positions matching TRBD1. From germline, CDR1 is SGHDT and CDR2 YYEEEE. The J segment lost 6 bases and the V segment lost 3 bases, leaving 10 bases of the junction unmatched. The CDR3 has 16 residues. This chain's CDR3 is CASSSPGQGAGAEAFF. The CDR3 region has the DNA TGTGCCAGCAGCTCACCTGGACAGGGGGCGGGGGCTGAAGCTTTCTTT.

This clonotype was seen once. The V and J genes are TRBV7-2 and TRBJ1-4, with TRBD1 matching over 10 bases. The CDR3 length is 17 residues. The V gene's germline CDR1 is SGHTA and CDR2 FQGNSA. J lost 2 bases, V lost 2 bases, and 5 bases had no gene match. CDR3: CASSLLRGQGTNEKLFF. CDR3 sequence (DNA): TGTGCCAGCAGCTTACTTCGGGGACAGGGGACTAATGAAAAACTGTTTTTT.